Described below is a single T cell receptor (beta chain) sequence and its context. Only in-frame clones appear in the TCRdb table, and some are missing; sequencing was by immunoSEQ multiplex PCR. The repertoire includes about 240,000 clones, roughly 81% of them detected once, and roughly 4% sits in the top ten. The record originates from a study of blood T cell repertoires in COVID-19. This CDR3 region has 14 residues. Per germline, CDR1 LNHNV and CDR2 YYDKDF (reference sequence). The ends were cut back, 11 bases at V and 0 bases at J, with 16 bases in the middle. This receptor was taken from a man in his fifties or sixties with acute or convalescent COVID-19. The sample taken for sequencing was peripheral blood. This chain uses TRBV15 with TRBJ1-1; no definite D call. CDR3 amino acids: CASGGGELNTEAFF. The CDR3 DNA reads TGTGCCTCCGGAGGTGGGGAATTGAACACTGAAGCTTTCTTT. The variable domain in full, with the rest retrieved from reference TRBV15 and TRBJ1-1, is DAMVIQNPRYQVTQFGKPVTLSCSQTLNHNVMYWYQQKSSQAPKLLFHYYDKDFNNEADTPDNFQSRRPNTSFCFLDIRSPGLGDTAMYLCASGGGELNTEAFFGQGTRLTVV.